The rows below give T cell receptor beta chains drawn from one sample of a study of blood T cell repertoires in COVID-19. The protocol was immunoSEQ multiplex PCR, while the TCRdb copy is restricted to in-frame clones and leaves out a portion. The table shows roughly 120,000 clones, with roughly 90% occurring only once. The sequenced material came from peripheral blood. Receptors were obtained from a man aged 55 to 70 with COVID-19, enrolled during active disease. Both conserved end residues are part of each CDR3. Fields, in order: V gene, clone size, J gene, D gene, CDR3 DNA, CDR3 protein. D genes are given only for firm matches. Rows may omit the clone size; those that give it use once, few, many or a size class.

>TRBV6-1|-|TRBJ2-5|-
TGTGCCAGCAGTGAACCGGAGACCCAGTACTTC
CASSEPETQYF
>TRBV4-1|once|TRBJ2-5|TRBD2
TGCGCCAGCAGCCAAGCTCAAGCGGGAGACCAAGAGACCCAGTACTTC
CASSQAQAGDQETQYF
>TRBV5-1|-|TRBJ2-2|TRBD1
TGCGCCAGCAGCCCCGGACAGGGAACCGGGGAGCTGTTTTTT
CASSPGQGTGELFF
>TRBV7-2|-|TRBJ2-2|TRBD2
TGTGCCAGCAGCCCCACCCCGGGACTAGCGGGAGGCGGGGAGCTGTTTTTT
CASSPTPGLAGGGELFF
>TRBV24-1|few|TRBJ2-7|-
TGTGCCACGGGGGCGGCAGGCGAGCAGTACTTC
CATGAAGEQYF
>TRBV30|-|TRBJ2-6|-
TGTGCCTGGAGTTCCACTGGGGCCAACGTCCTGACTTTC
CAWSSTGANVLTF
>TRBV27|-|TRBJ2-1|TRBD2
TGTGCCACCGTCGGGACTAGCGGGACCTACCTCGGGGATGAGCAGTTCTTC
CATVGTSGTYLGDEQFF
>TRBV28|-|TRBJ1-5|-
TGTGCCAGTTCTCAGGCCAATCAGCCCCAGCATTTT
CASSQANQPQHF
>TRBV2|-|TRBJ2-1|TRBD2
TGTGCCAGCAGTGAAAGGGGATCGGGAGGGCCAAATGAGCAGTTCTTC
CASSERGSGGPNEQFF
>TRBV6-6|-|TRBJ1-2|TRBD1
TGTGCCAGCAGTACCGGGACAGGGGGATACACCTTC
CASSTGTGGYTF
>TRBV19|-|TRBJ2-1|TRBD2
TGTGCCAGTACCGGGACTAGCGGGGCCTCCTACAATGAGCAGTTCTTC
CASTGTSGASYNEQFF
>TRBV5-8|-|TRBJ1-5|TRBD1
TGTGCCAGCAGCTCCGGGACAGGTAGCAATCAGCCCCAGCATTTT
CASSSGTGSNQPQHF
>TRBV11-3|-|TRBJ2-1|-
TGTGCCAGCAGCTTAGACAGGGTTTCCTACAATGAGCAGTTCTTC
CASSLDRVSYNEQFF